The entry below describes one TCR beta chain. Its antigen is not identified. Between the trimmed V and J ends, which lost 2 bases and 1 base, there was a span of 9 bases. This CDR3 has 15 amino acids. Germline values: CDR1 MNHNY, CDR2 SVGAGI (reference sequence). TCR alpha and TCR beta cDNA libraries carrying sample barcodes and UMIs were produced by 5'RACE using constant-segment primers. MiXCR, applied by TCRdb to the 5' RACE reads, yields one record per CDR3 protein. The repertoire holds fewer than 350,000 distinct CDR3 sequences, with around a sixth as singletons. The data are from a study of T-cell memory formation after mild COVID-19. Study information: TCR clusters showed largely donor specificity. Study-wide findings and caveats: CD8+ contracting clones occupied EMRA, while CD4+ ones occupied mainly CM and EM. Cross-reactive memory appears to have joined, as suggested by some responding clones showing up in pre-infection memory.

V gene TRBV6-6 combines with J gene TRBJ1-5, with D possibly TRBD1 on 5 matching bases. The receptor was derived from a man younger than 35 who had mild COVID-19 (a few samples of this study predate the infection). Cell type and time point are not known. Material: PBMCs or a T cell subset sorted from them (not recorded which). CDR3 in amino acids: CASSYKEGSNQPQHF. Here the CDR3 DNA reads TGTGCCAGCAGTTACAAGGAGGGGAGCAATCAGCCCCAGCATTTT.